This T cell receptor (beta chain) was retrieved from a study of T-cell reconstitution after alpha-beta-depleted transplantation in children. During its preparation, the TCRbeta library received unique molecular identifiers. Each CDR3 protein is one row after TCRdb ran MiXCR on the PCR reads. Of around 440,000 distinct CDR3 sequences listed, under 20% were seen once; the top ten hold just under 30%. Turning to this clonotype: Its target is unknown.

Findings and caveats of the study: The authors attributed T-cell counts and diversity one year after transplant mostly to newly produced T cells. Reportedly, only several hundred clones from non-depleted graft cells drove alpha-beta T-cell counts at about two months.

The TCR comes from a boy under two years old who had a stem cell transplant for Wiskott-Aldrich syndrome, so the T cells may come from the graft donor. Specimen: PBMCs, mostly from graft donor cells, collected 360 days after TCRalphabeta/CD19-depleted stem cell transplant.

The CDR3 is CASSPAGGRGYEQYF. DNA of the CDR3: TGTGCCAGCTCACCAGCGGGGGGGCGAGGCTACGAGCAGTACTTC. The chain has TRBV18 and TRBJ2-7, with 9 positions matching TRBD2. Germline loops: CDR1 KGHSH, CDR2 LQKENI. Unmatched junction bases numbered 5, after V lost 2 bases and J lost 3 bases. This CDR3 is 15 amino acids long.